A single sample gave rise to the 5 T cell receptor beta chains below, sequenced in a study of shared clonotypes between healthy human individuals. Sequenced by immunoSEQ multiplex PCR; TCRdb stores in-frame clones only, minus some. The sample records 1,400,000 or so clones, about 98.5% being singletons. The sequenced sample was naive CD4+ T cells sorted from blood. Subset specified: CD45RA+ positively selected. These receptor sequences come from a young man in good health.

The chain joins TRBV5-4 to TRBJ2-1; 10 positions agree with TRBD2. Trimming took 2 bases from V and 4 from J; bases not matched to a gene: 9. The germline CDR1 and CDR2 sequences are SGHNT and YYREEE (reference sequence). The length of the CDR3 is 17 residues. The chain's CDR3 is CASSFRTSGRAYNEQFF. The CDR3 nucleotides read TGTGCCAGCAGCTTTCGGACTAGCGGCCGGGCGTACAATGAGCAGTTCTTC. The full variable domain, completed using reference TRBV5-4 and TRBJ2-1, is ETGVTQSPTHLIKTRGQQVTLRCSSQSGHNTVSWYQQALGQGPQFIFQYYREEENGRGNFPPRFSGLQFPNYSSELNVNALELDDSALYLCASSFRTSGRAYNEQFFGPGTRLTVL.

V usage is TRBV9 and J usage is TRBJ1-3, with 9 bases lining up with TRBD1. J lost 0 bases, V lost 3 bases, and 10 bases had no gene match. This CDR3 is built from 18 residues. Germline CDR1 and CDR2: SGDLS and YYNGEE. CDR3 region: CASSASRQGVFSGNTIYF. The CDR3, as DNA: TGTGCCAGCAGCGCTTCCCGACAGGGGGTTTTCTCTGGAAACACCATATATTTT.

This clone was seen a single time. This CDR3 reads CASSLELARGHNEQFF. CDR3 DNA: TGCGCCAGCAGCTTAGAACTAGCGCGTGGACACAATGAGCAGTTCTTC. The chain uses TRBV5-1 and TRBJ2-1, with TRBD2 matching 7 bases. CDR1 is SGHRS and CDR2 is YFSETQ in the germline V gene. This CDR3 has 16 residues. J was trimmed by 5 bases and V by 2 bases; bases with no gene match: 10.

The chain carries TRBV14 and TRBJ1-4; no firm D call. In germline, CDR1 is SGHDN, CDR2 FVKESK. This CDR3 contains 15 residues. V gave up 0 bases and J gave up 6 bases, with 11 bases separating them. CDR3 protein: CASSQDSGFDEKLFF. The DNA for the CDR3 is TGTGCCAGCAGCCAAGATAGCGGGTTTGATGAAAAACTGTTTTTT.

This rearrangement joins TRBV20-1 to TRBJ2-1, with D possibly being TRBD2 (6 bases). The CDR3 contains 10 residues. Germline-derived CDR1 and CDR2 are DFQATT and SNEGSKA (reference sequence). The CDR3 is CSLRGNEQFF. The CDR3 coding sequence is TGCTCCCTGCGGGGCAATGAGCAGTTCTTC.